A selection of T cell receptor beta chains follows, all from one sample in a study of response to subunit inactivated influenza vaccine. TCRdb re-called the RT-PCR reads with MiXCR, one entry per CDR3 protein. Found here are around 650,000 distinct CDR3 sequences, approximately 14% of them singletons; the top ten hold under 14%. The material was PBMCs from blood, obtained 11 to 12 days after vaccination. The receptors here all came from a middle-aged man who received an inactivated influenza vaccine. CDR3s include the opening cysteine and the closing phenylalanine or tryptophan. Each record gives: D gene, clone size, V gene, J gene, CDR3 protein, CDR3 DNA. D genes are given only for firm matches. Where a row states a size, it is once, few, many or the class of an expanded clone; other rows omit it.

>TRBD1|NA|TRBV29-1|TRBJ1-2
CSVERGTGNGYTF
TGCAGCGTTGAAAGGGGGACAGGGAATGGCTACACCTTC
>NA|few|TRBV5-6|TRBJ2-1
CASSWQREPTSTF
TGTGCCAGCAGCTGGCAACGGGAACCCACTAGTACTTTC
>NA|many|TRBV12-3/TRBV12-4|TRBJ2-7
CASSSGVYEQYF
TGTGCCAGCAGCTCAGGGGTTTACGAGCAGTACTTC
>TRBD2|NA|TRBV7-9|TRBJ2-1
CASGPDITSGRRNEQFF
TGTGCCAGCGGCCCGGATATAACTAGCGGGAGAAGGAATGAGCAGTTCTTC
>NA|NA|TRBV20-1|TRBJ2-3
CSARVSSTDTQYF
TGCAGTGCTAGAGTCAGCAGCACAGATACGCAGTATTTT
>NA|many|TRBV21-1|TRBJ2-1
CASSPPGLAATHEQFF
TGTGCCAGCAGCCCCCCGGGACTAGCTGCGACCCATGAGCAGTTCTTC
>NA|few|TRBV3-1|TRBJ1-1
CASSQDIEARGTEAFF
TGTGCCAGCAGCCAAGATATCGAGGCGCGGGGCACTGAAGCTTTCTTT
>TRBD1|NA|TRBV28|TRBJ1-4
CASSSVGQVGEKLFF
TGTGCCAGCAGTTCCGTCGGACAGGTTGGGGAAAAACTGTTTTTT
>NA|NA|TRBV15|TRBJ2-6
CATSRDRPPQGANVLTF
TGTGCCACCAGCAGAGATCGGCCCCCGCAGGGGGCCAACGTCCTGACTTTC
>NA|few|TRBV6-1|TRBJ2-5
CASAEGPAGSSQETQYF
TGTGCCAGCGCCGAGGGGCCAGCAGGGAGTTCTCAAGAGACCCAGTACTTC
>NA|NA|TRBV6-1|TRBJ2-7
CASSMGAGAPYEQYF
TGTGCCAGCTCTATGGGCGCGGGGGCACCCTACGAGCAGTACTTC
>NA|few|TRBV5-1|TRBJ2-1
CASSLAGVEYNEQFF
TGCGCCAGCAGCTTGGCGGGGGTAGAATACAATGAGCAGTTCTTC
>TRBD2|few|TRBV9|TRBJ2-1
CASSVGSTSGGLEQFF
TGTGCCAGCAGCGTAGGTTCAACTAGCGGGGGTCTTGAGCAGTTCTTC
>NA|NA|TRBV4-3|TRBJ2-2
CASSQEVRLSGELFF
TGCGCCAGCAGCCAAGAGGTTCGACTGTCCGGGGAGCTGTTTTTT
>TRBD2|many|TRBV20-1|TRBJ2-2
CSARDNQRGGGGTGELFF
TGCAGTGCTAGAGATAATCAGCGAGGCGGGGGGGGGACCGGGGAGCTGTTTTTT
>NA|few|TRBV7-2|TRBJ2-5
CASTLGGQTQETQYF
TGTGCCAGCACCTTAGGGGGACAAACGCAAGAGACCCAGTACTTC
>TRBD2|NA|TRBV5-6|TRBJ2-7
CASSSLAGKAYEQYF
TGTGCCAGCAGTTCCCTAGCGGGAAAGGCCTACGAGCAGTACTTC
>NA|NA|TRBV6-2/TRBV6-3|TRBJ2-7
CASSVYSGFYEQYF
TGTGCCAGCAGTGTTTACAGTGGATTCTACGAGCAGTACTTC
>NA|many|TRBV5-5|TRBJ2-3
CASSLVGSSSADTQYF
TGTGCCAGCAGCTTGGTCGGCAGTTCAAGCGCAGATACGCAGTATTTT
>NA|NA|TRBV4-1|TRBJ2-1
CASRNVPGEQFF
TGCGCCAGCAGAAACGTCCCGGGTGAGCAGTTCTTC
>NA|few|TRBV6-1|TRBJ1-2
CASRAGATNYGYTF
TGTGCCAGCAGGGCCGGGGCAACTAACTATGGCTACACCTTC
>TRBD2|NA|TRBV5-5|TRBJ2-5
CASSLILGGSPETQYF
TGTGCCAGCAGCTTGATCTTGGGAGGGTCCCCAGAGACCCAGTACTTC
>TRBD2|NA|TRBV11-3|TRBJ2-1
CASSLGRQAGLVDEQFF
TGTGCCAGCAGTTTGGGGCGTCAAGCGGGGTTGGTGGATGAGCAGTTCTTC
>TRBD1|many|TRBV20-1|TRBJ2-7
CSARGTGGSSEYEQYF
TGCAGTGCTAGAGGAACAGGGGGCTCCTCCGAATACGAGCAGTACTTC
>NA|NA|TRBV10-2|TRBJ1-1
CASSEPGNTEAFF
TGCGCCAGCAGTGAGCCGGGGAACACTGAAGCTTTCTTT
>TRBD1|NA|TRBV4-3|TRBJ2-1
CASSQDREIYNEQFF
TGCGCCAGCAGCCAGGACAGGGAGATCTACAATGAGCAGTTCTTC
>NA|NA|TRBV28|TRBJ2-7
CASSRSGRTYEQYF
TGTGCCAGCAGTCGCTCGGGGAGAACCTACGAGCAGTACTTC
>TRBD2|few|TRBV4-1|TRBJ2-3
CASSQDRQRGGGTDTQYF
TGCGCCAGCAGCCAAGATCGACAGCGGGGGGGCGGCACAGATACGCAGTATTTT